This paragraph covers one TCR beta chain sequence. The antigen this receptor binds is unknown. A much larger clone is a single base away; this may be a read error. These data come from a study of molecular identifiers for immune sequencing clone quantification (dated by TCRdb to 2016 to 2019). In terms of the full investigation: For a replicate experiment, RNA from 20,000 or 100,000 naive CD8 T cells was divided into five aliquots, and four of the five aliquots were sequenced. This methods study benchmarked molecular-identifier clustering-based TCR repertoire sequencing (MIDCIRS) and TCR RNA copy counting, using CD8 T cells to do so. Results the study describes overall, beyond this receptor: The naive libraries included spiked-in Jurkat TCR RNA (10 copies' worth), and this Jurkat TCR RNA is not part of the donor repertoire. Modeling indicated 2.5 to 3 TCR RNA copies recovered per cell, compared with about ten by digital PCR, which implies a capture efficiency of 25% to 35%. In CMV-specific effector cells, clones with more than 20 RNA copies contained over 98% of molecules, whereas in naive cells such clones contained under 1% of molecules. When barcode sub-clustering was left out, chimeric consensus sequences inflated TCR diversity, with chimeras reaching as high as 47%. A single cell's worth of spiked-in Jurkat TCR RNA was reported detectable even among 750,000 to 1,000,000 naive CD8 T cells. Highly expanded clone sizes could be underestimated because identical TCR molecules may share a barcode.

From the germline V gene (reference sequence), CDR1 is SGHNT and CDR2 is YYREEE. The CDR3 covers 16 residues, taking in both the cysteine and the phenylalanine. Solely the CDR3 DNA is kept, with 48 bases framed from the first base. Libraries of naive CD8 T cells were built from around 20,000 to 990,000 sorted cells, with 10%, 30% or 50% of the purified RNA used. On a BD FACSAria II, naive CD8 T cells were FACS-sorted as CD8+CD4-CCR7+CD45RA+ and collected into RLT Plus buffer. Detection sensitivity was tested by spiking Jurkat RNA equal to roughly nine TCR copies' worth into samples containing roughly 19,000-1,000,000 naive CD8 T cells. CD8 T cells were enriched with RosetteSep CD8+ T Cell Enrichment Cocktail and Ficoll-Paque, followed by ACK red cell lysis. The library was produced with PCR. These reads were obtained on an Illumina HiSeq 4000. Bulk TCR libraries were prepared as previously described, using TCR primers listed in Table S5. Total RNA was purified with the Qiagen AllPrep DNA/RNA kit. Reads from multiple sequencing runs of the same library were pooled before analysis. The source study handled its data this way. Reads were retained only if the reads had an exact TCR constant sequence, and the retained reads were trimmed to 150 nt and grouped according to their 12-nt molecular barcodes. Reads within each barcode group were sub-clustered using a 15% Levenshtein threshold, and quality-weighted consensus sequences were constructed for each RNA molecule. Non-functional sequences were filtered out, along with any lower-count sequence sitting one edit away from another sequence. On the basis of fitting two negative binomial distributions, barcode sub-clusters with fewer than 20% of the maximum read count were discarded. TCRdb reworked the public reads: Q25 trimming with fastp, MiXCR clone assembly, productive beta chains retained. Under each unique CDR3 protein, matching rows form one entry showing the most common genes and DNA. TCRdb's processing, not the study's, gives the V and J calls here. This sample holds tens of thousands of distinct CDR3 sequences; over 15% were observed only once. Nearly 1.5% of the sample is held by the ten biggest clonotypes.

The rearranged segments are TRBV5-4 and TRBJ1-2; the D segment could be TRBD1, given 6 matching bases. This sequence was found in a human donor in good health. Some libraries in this study had Jurkat cell RNA spiked in. The sequenced sample was naive CD8+ T cells from blood, with Jurkat cell RNA spiked in. Per the publication, the cell subset or site label means: FACS-sorted CD8+CD4-CCR7+CD45RA+ naive T cells. The CDR3 protein sequence reads: CAGSGTDSGRIRGYTF. In nucleotides, the sequence is TGTGCCGGCAGCGGAACGGACAGTGGGCGTATTAGGGGCTACACCTTC. The CDR3, completed at both ends by the reference TRBV5-4 and TRBJ1-2 genes, gives the full variable domain ETGVTQSPTHLIKTRGQQVTLRCSSQSGHNTVSWYQQALGQGPQFIFQYYREEENGRGNFPPRFSGLQFPNYSSELNVNALELDDSALYLCAGSGTDSGRIRGYTFGSGTRLTVV.